This TCR beta chain was documented in a study of cytomegalovirus exposure and HLA in healthy donors. For the study at large: Most genotyped donors, over 70% of about 430, had Caucasian-associated genetic ancestry. Whole-study results and caveats: What a later analysis reportedly showed was that an Asian-associated ancestry cluster had fewer N-insertions than the 666-donor mean.

The CDR3 length is 15 residues. The germline V gene has CDR1 PRHDT and CDR2 FYEKMQ (reference sequence). The V and J ends lost 5 bases and 15 bases, in that order; junction bases with no gene match: 14. A multiplex PCR was run with 60 Vbeta primers and 13 Jbeta primers. Produced via immunoSEQ multiplex PCR; TCRdb's table is partial and in-frame only. The table has under 250,000 clones, over 75% seen once. As for this clone: Its antigen is not identified.

Sequencing used PBMCs. V gene TRBV13 combines with J gene TRBJ2-1; 12 nucleotides match TRBD2. The source is a human donor in good health. The CDR3 is CASSVGTSGLANLFF. In nucleotides, the CDR3 is TGTGCCAGCAGCGTCGGGACTAGCGGGTTAGCGAATCTGTTCTTC.